What follows is one TCR beta chain and its context. This clonotype was detected a few times. Its antigen is still unknown. The sample holds no much larger clone one base away, and base qualities are not on file. CDR1 and CDR2 are read off the germline V gene as MDHEN and SYDVKM. The germline ends are 19 bases apart after V is trimmed by 5 bases and J by 3 bases. There are 16 amino acids in the CDR3, from cysteine to phenylalanine inclusive. Just CDR3 DNA is preserved here, 48 bases in frame from base 1. This sample was included in a study of T-cell reconstitution after alpha-beta-depleted transplantation in children (dated by TCRdb to about 2016). About the investigation overall: The study quantitatively tracked T-cell immune reconstitution after TCRalphabeta/CD19-depleted allogeneic hematopoietic cell transplantation in children using TCR repertoire profiling.

The sample's treatment or condition label, in plain terms: allogeneic hematopoietic cell transplantation with graft depleted of TCRalphabeta T cells and CD19 B cells. The transplant recipients were children given TCRalphabeta/CD19-depleted allogeneic hematopoietic cell grafts. The library came from PCR. TCRdb lists the instrument as Illumina HiSeq 2500. TCR library preparation used molecular barcoding, with unique molecular identifiers applied to normalize quantification of the TCRbeta repertoire. TCRdb reran the public reads through fastp at Q25 and MiXCR, keeping productive beta chains. Every entry covers one CDR3 protein and lists the most common genes and DNA from its rows. The sample profile shows a few hundred thousand distinct CDR3 sequences; approximately 12% of them were found once. Over 2% of the sample lies in the top ten. Study-level results and caveats: In some patients, the high TCRbeta diversity seen at day 60 was put down to recipient T cells and intrathymic progenitors that had survived conditioning. Hyperexpanded clone frequencies declined over subsequent months; after one year, T-cell counts and TCRbeta diversity were mostly attributed to newly produced T cells. The apparently early alphabetaT-cell count recovery about two months after transplant was reportedly dependent on only several hundred rapidly expanded clones derived from non-depleted graft cells.

Material: PBMCs, mostly from graft donor cells, obtained 360 days after TCRalphabeta/CD19-depleted stem cell transplant. The chain links TRBV28 with TRBJ2-5; there is no confident call for the D gene. The clonotype was recovered from a male patient younger than 18 who had a stem cell transplant for acute myeloid leukemia, so the T cells may come from the graft donor. The CDR3 protein is CASSLRDFVSEETQYF. The nucleotides are TGTGCCAGCAGTCTAAGGGATTTTGTTTCTGAAGAGACCCAGTACTTC.